This T cell receptor (beta chain) was obtained from a study of response to subunit inactivated influenza vaccine. Study outcomes and limitations: It was the authors' suggestion that each seasonal influenza vaccination recruits few new T cells.

Comment on this clonotype: Its antigen is undetermined.

The CDR3 sequence is 14 residues long. V lost 6 bases and J 6 bases, leaving 18 bases between the germline ends. The germline CDR1 and CDR2 sequences are MNHNS and SASEGT. TCRdb reprocessed the RT-PCR reads via MiXCR and lists one record per CDR3 protein. Among under 800,000 distinct CDR3 sequences listed, more than 11% were seen once. This specimen was PBMCs from blood, taken 14 days before vaccination. The receptor was isolated from a man in his fifties or sixties who received an inactivated influenza vaccine. This chain connects TRBV6-1 to TRBJ2-7, with a weak D call TRBD2 (6 bases). The CDR3 protein is CASRAGFSSREQYF. In DNA form, the CDR3 reads TGTGCCAGCAGAGCGGGTTTTTCGAGTCGCGAGCAGTACTTC.